This T cell receptor beta chain was identified in a study of cytomegalovirus exposure and HLA in healthy donors. Regarding the study as a whole: For most subjects, TCR beta sequences were reported to predict HLA-A and HLA-B alleles with accuracy. Beyond CMV serostatus, there was no information to go on about immune exposure.

In the case of this clone: Its specificity is unknown.

Primers: 60 Vbeta forward and 13 Jbeta reverse. Only in-frame clones appear in the TCRdb table, and some are missing; sequencing was by immunoSEQ multiplex PCR. This sample's clone table lists 65,000 to 85,000 clones. While unrecorded immune exposures were likely, the donors were nominally healthy when sampled. The clonotype comes from a woman aged 25 to 45 in good health and CMV-seronegative. Sequencing was performed on PBMCs.

This CDR3 is CASSLGGDKETQYF. The CDR3 coding sequence is TGTGCCAGCAGCCTCGGGGGGGACAAAGAGACCCAGTACTTC. The chain employs TRBV7-2 and TRBJ2-5; 8 bases match TRBD2. CDR3 size: 14 residues. V shed 5 bases and J 3 bases; nucleotides not matched to a gene: 5. The germline gives CDR1 SGHTA, CDR2 FQGNSA.